Following are 25 T cell receptor beta chains from one sample sequenced in a study of regulatory T cells in long-lasting Graves disease. According to the study, TCR beta libraries were built with iRepertoire HTBI primers and CDR3-region Arm-PCR. MiXCR, run by TCRdb on the multiplex PCR reads, gives a single entry per CDR3 protein. The sample carries about 430,000 distinct CDR3 sequences, around 20% recorded once. The time point was: persistent/refractory GD, antithyroid drugs over 5 years with positive TRAb. The TCR library used RNA extracted from PBMCs. The input for sequencing was peripheral blood mononuclear cells (PBMCs), taken when the disease was refractory, from a patient treated with antithyroid drugs. Receptors originate from a female donor with Graves disease.

At least ten counts were recorded for this clonotype. The genes are TRBV12-3 or TRBV12-4 and TRBJ1-1, with no clear D. CDR3 length: 14 amino acids. V lost 5 bases, J lost 5 bases, and 15 bases lay in between. The CDR3 DNA reads as TGTGCCAGCAGTCTCGGTGAGCTGGGGACTGAAGCTTTCTTT. It is translated as CASSLGELGTEAFF.

This clonotype was detected only a few times. This chain uses TRBV5-1 with TRBJ2-7; D may correspond to TRBD1 or TRBD2 (5 bases each). This CDR3 spans 13 amino acids. Germline V CDR1 and CDR2: SGHRS, YFSETQ. V lost 6 bases and J 2 bases, leaving 12 bases between the germline ends. This CDR3 reads CASNEEGTYEQYF. Here the CDR3 DNA reads TGCGCCAGCAACGAAGAGGGGACCTACGAGCAGTACTTC.

This clonotype was picked up many times. V is TRBV6-1 and J is TRBJ1-5; D might be TRBD1 (6 bases). In germline, CDR1 is MNHNS, CDR2 SASEGT. Trimming took off 5 bases at V and 7 bases at J, with 12 bases between the two ends. This CDR3 is 13 amino acids long. The CDR3 is CASSTGTLQPQHF. The DNA of the CDR3 is TGTGCCAGCAGTACAGGGACGCTCCAGCCCCAGCATTTT.

This clonotype occurred many times. This rearrangement joins TRBV28 to TRBJ2-5; 7 bases match TRBD1. J lost 3 bases, V lost 5 bases, and 9 bases had no gene match. The CDR3 is made up of 15 amino acids. Germline CDR1 reads MDHEN; CDR2 reads SYDVKM. The CDR3 nucleotides read TGTGCCAGCAGTCAGCCCGGGACAGCGGAAGAGACCCAGTACTTC. Amino acid sequence: CASSQPGTAEETQYF.

This clonotype was detected ten times or more. The chain is built from TRBV28 and TRBJ2-7, with TRBD2 identical over 7 bases. V dropped 7 bases and J dropped 4; count of bases not matched to a gene: 13. The germline CDR1 and CDR2 sequences are MDHEN and SYDVKM. This CDR3 has 15 amino acids. CDR3 sequence reads: CASNEVNGRGYEQYF. DNA of the CDR3: TGTGCCAGCAACGAGGTGAATGGGAGGGGATACGAGCAGTACTTC.

This clonotype was seen at least ten times. V usage is TRBV28 and J usage is TRBJ1-2, with TRBD1 matching over 10 bases. Germline CDR1 MDHEN, CDR2 SYDVKM. Trimming removed 2 bases from V and 6 bases from J; junction bases left unmatched: 3. The CDR3 sequence is 14 residues long. CDR3 sequence: CASSLGQGVDGYTF. In DNA form, the CDR3 reads TGTGCCAGCAGTTTAGGACAGGGGGTGGATGGCTACACCTTC.

This clonotype appeared many times. The rearrangement links TRBV11-2 to TRBJ2-5, with D perhaps TRBD2 (5 bases). Germline V gene lookup returns CDR1 SGHAT and CDR2 FQNNGV. V was pared by 5 bases and J by 2 bases, with 9 bases between. This CDR3 has 13 amino acids. CDR3 residues: CASSREKQETQYF. The CDR3 DNA reads TGTGCCAGCAGCCGGGAAAAGCAAGAGACCCAGTACTTC.

This clonotype appeared many times. This sequence joins TRBV28 and TRBJ1-1, with a possible D match to TRBD1 (5 bases). From germline, CDR1 is MDHEN and CDR2 SYDVKM. V shed 7 bases and J shed 5 bases, with 11 bases lying between them. The length of the CDR3 is 12 residues. As DNA, the CDR3 is TGTGCCAGCATCCAGGGAAGGACTGAAGCTTTCTTT. Its protein is CASIQGRTEAFF. Full variable domain (missing parts from reference TRBV28 and TRBJ1-1): DVKVTQSSRYLVKRTGEKVFLECVQDMDHENMFWYRQDPGLGLRLIYFSYDVKMKEKGDIPEGYSVSREKKERFSLILESASTNQTSMYLCASIQGRTEAFFGQGTRLTVV.

This clonotype was seen a few times. This chain joins TRBV5-1 and TRBJ2-5, with a tentative D call TRBD1 (6 bases). The germline V and J ends were trimmed by 0 bases and 3 bases, with 12 bases remaining between them. CDR3 length equals 15 residues. Looked up from germline, CDR1 is SGHRS and CDR2 is YFSETQ. The CDR3 DNA is TGCGCCAGCAGCTTGGAAGGACAGCTTAAAGAGACCCAGTACTTC. Translated: CASSLEGQLKETQYF.

The chain employs TRBV28 and TRBJ2-3, with 10 bases matching TRBD2. V lost 5 bases, J lost 4 bases, and 6 bases stayed unmatched. This CDR3 is 15 amino acids long. The germline gives CDR1 MDHEN, CDR2 SYDVKM. Written as DNA, the CDR3 is TGTGCCAGCAGTCCTAGCGGGAGTAGGGCAGATACGCAGTATTTT. Protein sequence: CASSPSGSRADTQYF.

The V and J genes are TRBV29-1 and TRBJ2-3; 7 bases are a match to TRBD1. Germline V CDR1 and CDR2: SQVTM, ANQGSEA. This CDR3 is built from 14 residues. Trimming took 6 bases from V and 6 from J; bases not matched to a gene: 12. For the CDR3, the DNA is TGCAGCGTGGGCGACAGGGAGCTTATGGATACGCAGTATTTT. This encodes CSVGDRELMDTQYF.

This clonotype was picked up a small number of times. V is TRBV5-6 and J is TRBJ2-7; 13 bases align to TRBD2. The CDR3 runs to 18 residues. The germline V gene encodes CDR1 SGHDT and CDR2 YYEEEE. Unmatched junction bases numbered 10, after V lost 1 base and J lost 3 bases. The CDR3 DNA is TGTGCCAGCAGCTTGAAGGGCTCGGGACTAGCGGGGTTCTACGAGCAGTACTTC. Residues: CASSLKGSGLAGFYEQYF.

This clonotype has a count of ten or more. The chain carries TRBV2 and TRBJ2-7; 7 nucleotides align to TRBD1. CDR3 length: 14 amino acids. V dropped 5 bases and J dropped 2; count of bases not matched to a gene: 6. Germline assignment: CDR1 SNHLY and CDR2 FYNNEI. Here the CDR3 reads CASSKPTGPYEQYF. CDR3 bases: TGTGCCAGCAGTAAACCGACAGGGCCCTACGAGCAGTACTTC.

There are many counts of this clonotype. The chain is built from TRBV28 and TRBJ2-7; 8 positions agree with TRBD2. The CDR3 has 13 amino acids. Germline V CDR1 and CDR2: MDHEN, SYDVKM. Losses at the gene ends were 9 bases for V and 4 bases for J; bases not matched to a gene: 8. The CDR3 reads CASNGGGIYEQYF. The CDR3 coding sequence is TGTGCCAGTAACGGCGGGGGGATTTACGAGCAGTACTTC.

In this sample, this clonotype turned up many times. The chain couples TRBV12-3 or TRBV12-4 to TRBJ2-2; D unresolved. This CDR3 region has 16 residues. Trimming left V 1 base short and J 3 bases short, with 12 bases between. CDR3 protein: CASSLGRRIDTGELFF. CDR3 bases: TGTGCCAGCAGTTTAGGGCGCAGAATCGACACCGGGGAGCTGTTTTTT.

The J gene is TRBJ1-5, the V gene TRBV24-1, with 7 bases matching TRBD1. V shed 3 bases, J shed 3 bases, and the junction held 10 bases outside the gene matches. Germline V gene data show CDR1 as KGHDR and CDR2 as SFDVKD. The CDR3 has 17 amino acids. CDR3 loop: CATSDPPDRAFNQPQHF. CDR3 sequence (DNA): TGTGCCACCAGTGATCCTCCTGACAGGGCATTCAATCAGCCCCAGCATTTT.

This clonotype was seen at least ten times. The chain couples TRBV2 to TRBJ2-5; 10 nucleotides agree with TRBD2. CDR1 and CDR2 (germline): SNHLY, FYNNEI. The CDR3 is 16 amino acids. The J segment lost 5 bases and the V segment lost 2 bases, leaving 8 bases of the junction unmatched. CDR3 region: CASSERTAGGRETQYF. The DNA of the CDR3 is TGTGCCAGCAGTGAAAGAACAGCGGGAGGGCGTGAGACCCAGTACTTC. Using reference TRBV2 and TRBJ2-5 for the parts outside the CDR3, the full variable domain is EPEVTQTPSHQVTQMGQEVILRCVPISNHLYFYWYRQILGQKVEFLVSFYNNEISEKSEIFDDQFSVERPDGSNFTLKIRSTKLEDSAMYFCASSERTAGGRETQYFGPGTRLLVL.

This clonotype came up a few times. A read error may account for a junction end that differs from germline. The genes are TRBV5-1 and TRBJ1-5; 7 bases match TRBD1. The CDR3 runs 15 residues. Per the germline V gene, CDR1 is SGHRS and CDR2 is YFSETQ. The chain's CDR3 is CASSFRGTGNQPQHF. The CDR3 nucleotides are TGTGCCAGCAGCTTCCGAGGGACAGGCAATCAGCCCCAGCATTTT.

This clonotype was counted only a few times. The rearrangement joins TRBV20-1 to TRBJ2-7, with a possible D match to TRBD2 (6 bases). V was cut by 1 base and J by 7 bases, with 14 bases left in between. Germline assignment: CDR1 DFQATT and CDR2 SNEGSKA (reference sequence). The CDR3 runs to 13 residues. This CDR3 reads CSARGPFGGEQYF. CDR3 coding DNA: TGCAGTGCTAGAGGCCCCTTTGGGGGGGAGCAGTACTTC.

This clonotype appeared a few times. The chain recombines TRBV20-1 with TRBJ2-1; 12 positions match TRBD2. The length of the CDR3 is 15 residues. Trimming cost V 2 bases and J 2 bases; bases outside gene matches: 1. Germline CDR1 DFQATT, CDR2 SNEGSKA (reference sequence). The CDR3 nucleotides read TGCAGTGCTAGACTAGCGGGAGGGGCCTACAATGAGCAGTTCTTC. Translation gives CSARLAGGAYNEQFF.

The rearrangement joins TRBV9 to TRBJ1-1; D perhaps matches TRBD1 (5 bases). Germline lookup yields CDR1 SGDLS and CDR2 YYNGEE. CDR3 length: 16 amino acids. The V gene lost 0 bases and the J gene lost 5 bases, with 17 bases spanning the gap. The CDR3 loop is CASSVDPSGGETEAFF. Written as DNA, the CDR3 is TGTGCCAGCAGCGTAGACCCCTCTGGGGGGGAAACTGAAGCTTTCTTT.

This chain joins TRBV29-1 and TRBJ1-2; TRBD1 matches 7 bases. V dropped 6 bases and J dropped 4; count of bases not matched to a gene: 20. The CDR3 totals 17 residues. In germline, CDR1 is SQVTM, CDR2 ANQGSEA. This CDR3 reads CSVYSRRVQGSVYGYTF. Here the CDR3 DNA reads TGCAGCGTCTACTCGAGGAGGGTACAGGGGAGTGTCTATGGCTACACCTTC.

This clonotype came up many times. The genes are TRBV2 and TRBJ1-4; D gene unclear. V was cut by 8 bases and J by 5 bases, with 6 bases left in between. There are 11 residues in the CDR3. CDR1 is SNHLY, CDR2 FYNNEI, per germline. CDR3: CASGRNEKLFF. The CDR3 DNA follows: TGTGCCAGCGGAAGGAATGAAAAACTGTTTTTT.

The sample holds many counts of this clonotype. The chain couples TRBV28 to TRBJ2-5; 8 bases line up with TRBD2. CDR1 is MDHEN and CDR2 is SYDVKM in the germline V gene. The CDR3 runs to 18 residues. Trimming cost V 4 bases and J 2 bases; bases outside gene matches: 15. The CDR3 nucleotides are TGTGCCAGCAGTTCCCCCAGCGGGGGTCGGGGGAGGCAAGAGACCCAGTACTTC. As protein: CASSSPSGGRGRQETQYF.

In the case of this clonotype: One base away lies a much larger clone, so this may be a sequencing read error. This chain joins TRBV6-4 and TRBJ1-2; D unclear. The CDR3 covers 13 residues. CDR1 MRHNA and CDR2 SNTAGT come from the germline V gene. The CDR3 DNA reads as TGTGCCATCAGTTACTCACCTAACTATGGCTACACCTTC. Translated, it gives CAISYSPNYGYTF.